This TCR beta chain was identified during a study of OX40 agonist ivuxolimab in advanced cancers. Study-level results: Certain nonresponders additionally had low normalized T-cell clonal expansion. Partly responding patients at 0.1-3.0 mg/kg showed some of the smallest clonal expansion.

Germline loops: CDR1 MNHEY, CDR2 SMNVEV (reference sequence). Between the trimmed V and J ends, which lost 5 bases and 3 bases, there was a span of 6 bases. The CDR3 has 12 amino acids. Produced via immunoSEQ multiplex PCR; TCRdb's table is partial and in-frame only. This table holds some 50,000 clones, roughly 88% found once. Patients with a history of autoimmune disease or on systemic immunosuppression were excluded. Of note for this clone: No antigen is known for it. This sample includes further DNA sequences coding for the same CDR3.

The source was CD4+ or CD8+ T cells sorted from blood, collected in a trial of the OX40 agonist ivuxolimab. This rearrangement joins TRBV27 to TRBJ2-3; D gene unclear. This clonotype was obtained from an adult with an advanced solid tumor such as melanoma, head and neck, liver or kidney cancer. The CDR3 sequence is CASSPRTDTQYF. The CDR3 bases are TGTGCCAGCAGTCCTCGGACAGATACGCAGTATTTT.